The 18 T cell receptor beta chains below all came from one sample that was sequenced in a study of cytomegalovirus exposure and HLA in healthy donors. PCR employed 60 Vbeta and 13 Jbeta primers. TCRdb keeps only in-frame clones here, not all; method: immunoSEQ multiplex PCR. The sample has about 82,000 clones; 75% to 85% are singletons. The specimen sequenced was PBMCs. These receptors were collected from a man aged 70-80 years in good health and CMV-seropositive.

This clone has only a few counts. CDR3 DNA sequence: TGTGCCAGCAGCGCCGAAGGACTTGGAGGCTATGGCTACACCTTC. It translates to CASSAEGLGGYGYTF. The chain uses TRBV7-2 and TRBJ1-2; D not certain. The V end was cut by 5 bases, the J end by 4 bases, with 17 bases between. The CDR3 runs to 15 residues. In germline, CDR1 is SGHTA, CDR2 FQGNSA.

The chain combines TRBV19 with TRBJ2-7; TRBD1 matches 10 bases. Per germline, CDR1 LNHDA and CDR2 SQIVND (reference sequence). The CDR3 is 14 residues long. With 4 bases clipped from V and 4 bases from J, the junction kept 4 bases outside the gene matches. CDR3: CASSRGTGDYEQYF. Here the CDR3 DNA reads TGTGCCAGTAGTAGGGGGACAGGGGATTACGAGCAGTACTTC.

This clone was picked up a small number of times. The chain combines TRBV5-1 with TRBJ2-1; maybe TRBD1 (7 bases). Germline V gene data show CDR1 as SGHRS and CDR2 as YFSETQ. V shed 4 bases and J shed 8 bases, with 16 bases lying between them. This CDR3 comprises 14 residues. The CDR3: CASSQAGGIDEQFF. CDR3 DNA sequence: TGCGCCAGCAGCCAAGCAGGGGGGATAGATGAGCAGTTCTTC. The full variable domain, completed using reference TRBV5-1 and TRBJ2-1, is KAGVTQTPRYLIKTRGQQVTLSCSPISGHRSVSWYQQTPGQGLQFLFEYFSETQRNKGNFPGRFSGRQFSNSRSEMNVSTLELGDSALYLCASSQAGGIDEQFFGPGTRLTVL.

The V call is TRBV30, the J call TRBJ2-3; D remains unclear. V was clipped by 1 base and J by 4 bases, with 3 bases between them. Germline CDR1 reads GTSNPN; CDR2 reads SVGIG (reference sequence). This CDR3 spans 11 amino acids. The CDR3 reads CAWSAADTQYF. In nucleotides, the CDR3 is TGTGCCTGGAGTGCAGCAGATACGCAGTATTTT.

The chain carries TRBV9 and TRBJ2-3; 8 positions match TRBD2. The germline V gene encodes CDR1 SGDLS and CDR2 YYNGEE. The CDR3 is 14 residues long. The V segment lost 0 bases and the J segment 6 bases; nucleotides outside the gene matches: 3. For the CDR3, the DNA is TGTGCCAGCAGCGTAGGTTCGGGGGGGGATACGCAGTATTTT. Translation gives CASSVGSGGDTQYF. Drawing the rest from reference TRBV9 and TRBJ2-3, the complete variable domain is DSGVTQTPKHLITATGQRVTLRCSPRSGDLSVYWYQQSLDQGLQFLIQYYNGEERAKGNILERFSAQQFPDLHSELNLSSLELGDSALYFCASSVGSGGDTQYFGPGTRLTVL.

J is TRBJ2-7 and V is TRBV18, with D perhaps matching TRBD1 (6 bases). This CDR3 contains 15 residues. V gave up 6 bases and J gave up 2 bases, with 17 bases separating them. The V gene's germline CDR1 is KGHSH and CDR2 LQKENI. CDR3 amino acids: CASSIKGDGAYEQYF. The CDR3 DNA reads TGTGCCAGCTCCATAAAGGGGGACGGAGCCTACGAGCAGTACTTC. The full variable domain, rest sourced from reference TRBV18 and TRBJ2-7, is NAGVMQNPRHLVRRRGQEARLRCSPMKGHSHVYWYRQLPEEGLKFMVYLQKENIIDESGMPKERFSAEFPKEGPSILRIQQVVRGDSAAYFCASSIKGDGAYEQYFGPGTRLTVT.

The V gene is TRBV28, the J gene TRBJ2-7, with 12 bases lining up with TRBD1. V shed 7 bases, J shed 7 bases, and the junction held 11 bases outside the gene matches. This CDR3 has 15 residues. In germline, CDR1 is MDHEN, CDR2 SYDVKM. The CDR3 here is CASTYLGQGAGEQYF. The DNA of the CDR3 is TGTGCCAGCACCTACCTGGGACAGGGGGCGGGGGAGCAGTACTTC.

A remark on this clone: The CDR3 end shows no conserved phenylalanine or tryptophan, and so a read error is likely. This CDR3 is also generated by other DNA sequences in the sample. The chain uses TRBV4-3 and TRBJ1-2, with 7 bases fitting TRBD1. This CDR3 has 16 amino acids. The germline CDR1 and CDR2 sequences are LGHNA and YSLEER. CDR3 in amino acids: CASSQFTGTGAYAYTV. CDR3 nucleotide sequence: TGCGCCAGCAGCCAATTCACCGGCACAGGGGCTTATGCCTACACCGTC.

The chain carries TRBV6-1 and TRBJ1-5, with 11 nucleotides matching TRBD1. Trimming removed 6 bases from V and 10 bases from J; junction bases left unmatched: 8. Per the germline V gene, CDR1 is MNHNS and CDR2 is SASEGT. The CDR3 has 14 residues. The CDR3 reads CASSATGQGGPQHF. DNA of the CDR3: TGTGCCAGCAGCGCCACGGGACAGGGGGGTCCCCAGCATTTT.

The rearrangement links TRBV19 to TRBJ1-2; tentative D call: TRBD1 (5 bases). Trimming shortened V by 4 bases and J by 4 bases, and 13 bases separated the two germline ends. The CDR3 is 14 amino acids. CDR1 and CDR2 (germline): LNHDA, SQIVND (reference sequence). The CDR3 region is CASSSGQIAYGYTF. In DNA, the CDR3 is TGTGCCAGTAGTAGCGGACAAATTGCCTATGGCTACACCTTC.

The V call is TRBV28, the J call TRBJ1-5; D gene ambiguous. Per germline, CDR1 MDHEN and CDR2 SYDVKM. CDR3 length equals 15 residues. V was clipped by 6 bases and J by 2 bases, with 14 bases between them. The CDR3 DNA sequence: TGTGCCAGCAGGGCCGCCGACGGGGGCAATCAGCCCCAGCATTTT. Its protein product is CASRAADGGNQPQHF.

The rearrangement joins TRBV18 to TRBJ2-1; 10 nucleotides agree with TRBD2. CDR3 length: 14 residues. Looked up from germline, CDR1 is KGHSH and CDR2 is LQKENI. V gave up 6 bases and J gave up 8 bases; unmatched junction bases: 7. Here the CDR3 DNA reads TGTGCCAGCTCGCAGGGACTAGCGTTAGATGAGCAGTTCTTC. Translating it yields CASSQGLALDEQFF.

This clone was recorded a few times. The rearrangement uses TRBV6-1 and TRBJ2-2, with D possibly TRBD2 on 6 matching bases. The CDR3 length is 14 residues. Trimming cost V 10 bases and J 0 bases, with 12 bases left between them. Looked up from germline, CDR1 is MNHNS and CDR2 is SASEGT. This chain's CDR3 is CAIKLAPNTGELFF. The CDR3 DNA is TGTGCCATCAAGCTAGCGCCGAACACCGGGGAGCTGTTTTTT.

This clone has just one count. V usage is TRBV10-1 and J usage is TRBJ2-2; tentative D call: TRBD2 (5 bases). The V end lost 6 bases, the J end lost 3 bases, and 11 bases lay between the germline ends. This CDR3 comprises 14 residues. CDR1 is WNHNN, CDR2 SYGVQD, per germline (reference sequence). CDR3 bases: TGCGCCAGCAGGGAAACTAGATACACCGGGGAGCTGTTTTTT. Its translation is CASRETRYTGELFF.

This clone was detected once. The J gene is TRBJ2-2, the V gene TRBV5-4; D remains ambiguous. Germline loops: CDR1 SGHNT, CDR2 YYREEE (reference sequence). V was pared by 0 bases and J by 3 bases, with 9 bases between. The CDR3 contains 15 residues. Here the CDR3 DNA reads TGTGCCAGCAGCTTGGATCGTTACTACACCGGGGAGCTGTTTTTT. This encodes CASSLDRYYTGELFF.

This clone appeared a few times. Germline is not matched at one junction end, which may reflect a read error. J is TRBJ1-1 and V is TRBV5-6; D call uncertain. From germline, CDR1 is SGHDT and CDR2 YYEEEE. The CDR3 has 14 residues. The CDR3 DNA sequence: TGTGCCAGCAGCTTGGCGACCGTTCAGCTGCGGTCTGATTTT. It translates to CASSLATVQLRSDF.

V is TRBV5-1 and J is TRBJ1-1; D ambiguous. Germline V gives CDR1 SGHRS, CDR2 YFSETQ. V dropped 4 bases and J dropped 11 bases, with 18 bases sitting between them. This CDR3 is built from 13 residues. CDR3 coding DNA: TGCGCCAGCAGCCTGGACGGTGACTTTGGGGCTTTCTTT. Its translation: CASSLDGDFGAFF.

V and J are TRBV7-3 and TRBJ2-1; 9 bases line up with TRBD1. The CDR3 consists of 13 residues. The J segment lost 7 bases and the V segment lost 5 bases, leaving 3 bases of the junction unmatched. Germline CDR1 SGHTA, CDR2 FQGTGA. The CDR3 region has the DNA TGTGCCAGCAGCACCGGACAGGGGAATGAGCAGTTCTTC. Residues: CASSTGQGNEQFF.